The TCR beta chain under discussion was sequenced for a study of control samples from healthy donors and cancer patients (dated by TCRdb to 2020 to 2022). From the germline V gene (reference sequence), CDR1 is MNHEY and CDR2 is SMNVEV. The CDR3 contains 15 residues, cysteine and phenylalanine counted. The entry retains the CDR3 DNA only, 45 bases that are in frame from base 1. The junction carries 18 bases between V and J, which are trimmed by 4 bases and 5 bases respectively. This clone was detected once. This clone's antigen is unknown. No base qualities exist here, and no much larger clone lies one base off it. Library generation was performed with the immunoSEQ multiplex PCR assay. TCRdb re-hosts the immuneACCESS table, in-frame sequences only. Its copies lack some clones; in the studies checked, an unresolved V gene accounts for under half of them, and the cause for the rest is not known. The sample table shows about 77,000 clones, and 85% to 95% are seen once. The ten largest make up more than 5% of the sample.

The sequence came from a woman aged 55-69 years in good health. Recombination connected TRBV27 to TRBJ2-7; the D gene assignment is perhaps TRBD1 or TRBD2, with each matching 5 bases. The sample consisted of blood. The DNA reads as follows: TGTGCCAGCAGTTCCTTAACAGGAATGGAGGACGAGCAGTACTTC. It encodes CASSSLTGMEDEQYF.